This TCR beta chain emerged from a study of PD-1 blockade in classical Hodgkin lymphoma. General study findings and limits: Patients with an early start, nivolumab under 1 year after ASCT, were excluded. Newly diagnosed and completely responding patients shared comparable baseline diversity. With respect to the repertoire differences, their causes, possibly disease activity or prior therapy, remain undefined.

Relapse after autologous stem cell transplantation occurred in every patient, and brentuximab vedotin exposure varied. Classifying best responses yielded complete response, partial response or progressive disease. The CDR3 contains 14 residues. Germline CDR1 reads SNHLY; CDR2 reads FYNNEI. V was pared by 9 bases and J by 1 base, with 14 bases between. A word on this clone: Its antigen is as yet unknown.

The repertoire was sequenced with immunoSEQ multiplex PCR; TCRdb's copy has only in-frame clones and lacks some. The table includes 150,000 or so clones, around 84% detected once. V and J are TRBV2 and TRBJ2-3, with D tentatively TRBD1 or TRBD2 (5 bases each). The specimen comprised peripheral blood mononuclear cells (PBMCs), sampled before the second cycle of nivolumab. This receptor was obtained from a human donor with classical Hodgkin lymphoma. CDR3 protein: CASGTQMGTDTQYF. The CDR3 region has the DNA TGTGCCAGTGGGACGCAGATGGGCACAGATACGCAGTATTTT.